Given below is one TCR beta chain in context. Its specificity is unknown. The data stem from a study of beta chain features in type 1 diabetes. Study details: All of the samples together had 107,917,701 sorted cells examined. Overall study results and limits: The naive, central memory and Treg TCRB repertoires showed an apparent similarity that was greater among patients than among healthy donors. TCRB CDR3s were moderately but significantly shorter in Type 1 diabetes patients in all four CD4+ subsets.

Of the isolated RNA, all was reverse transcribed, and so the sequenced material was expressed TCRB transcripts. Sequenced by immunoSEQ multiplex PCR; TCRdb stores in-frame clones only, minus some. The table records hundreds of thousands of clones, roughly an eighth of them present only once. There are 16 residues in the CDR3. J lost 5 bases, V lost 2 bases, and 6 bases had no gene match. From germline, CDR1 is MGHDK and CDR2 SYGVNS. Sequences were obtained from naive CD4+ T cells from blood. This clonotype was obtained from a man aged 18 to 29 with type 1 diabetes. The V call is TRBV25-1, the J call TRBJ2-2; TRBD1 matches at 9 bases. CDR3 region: CASSELGTGRTGELFF. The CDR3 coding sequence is TGTGCCAGCAGTGAACTCGGGACAGGGAGAACCGGGGAGCTGTTTTTT.